Each of the 20 T cell receptor beta chains below was sequenced from the same sample in a study of graft-versus-host responses after intestinal transplantation. These receptors lack a known antigen. Measured with immunoSEQ multiplex PCR; TCRdb has only the in-frame clones, and not every one. The sample holds more than 85,000 clones, roughly 80% seen once. The input for sequencing was unstimulated CD4+ T cells sorted from spleen or lymph node cells, taken before intestinal transplant. The origin of the receptors is a human donor who received an intestinal transplant.

The V gene is TRBV6-1, the J gene TRBJ2-7; 8 bases line up with TRBD2. V was pared by 2 bases and J by 6 bases, with 6 bases of the junction left unmatched. CDR1 and CDR2 from the germline V gene are MNHNS and SASEGT. The CDR3 has 14 amino acids. This CDR3 is CASSEPGGSGEQYF. As DNA, the CDR3 is TGTGCCAGCAGTGAACCGGGAGGGTCCGGCGAGCAGTACTTC.

The chain combines TRBV4-2 with TRBJ1-1; no firm D call. There are 14 residues in the CDR3. V shed 4 bases and J shed 0 bases, with 9 bases lying between them. Germline CDR1 is LGHNA and CDR2 is YNFKEQ. The CDR3 DNA is TGTGCCAGCAGCCCAAACAACCTGAACACTGAAGCTTTCTTT. It translates to CASSPNNLNTEAFF.

In this sample, this clone turned up a few times. As DNA, the CDR3 is TGCAGCGTTGAAGATGGAAGGGGTTCTTTCTTC. Protein product: CSVEDGRGSFF. The rearrangement uses TRBV29-1 and TRBJ2-1; tentative D call: TRBD1 (5 bases). There are 11 residues in the CDR3. V gave up 0 bases and J gave up 16 bases, with 13 bases separating them. CDR1 and CDR2 (germline): SQVTM, ANQGSEA.

The chain joins TRBV19 to TRBJ2-2; TRBD2 matches 7 bases. Per the germline V gene, CDR1 is LNHDA and CDR2 is SQIVND (reference sequence). Trimming at V came to 2 bases and at J to 2 bases, leaving 5 bases not matched to a gene. The CDR3 length is 16 residues. Here the CDR3 reads CASSISSGGNTGELFF. CDR3 nucleotide sequence: TGTGCCAGTAGTATATCTAGCGGAGGAAACACCGGGGAGCTGTTTTTT. Full variable domain (missing parts from reference TRBV19 and TRBJ2-2): DGGITQSPKYLFRKEGQNVTLSCEQNLNHDAMYWYRQDPGQGLRLIYYSQIVNDFQKGDIAEGYSVSREKKESFPLTVTSAQKNPTAFYLCASSISSGGNTGELFFGEGSRLTVL.

CDR3 residues: CASSSQGAGEQYF. Written as DNA, the CDR3 is TGTGCCAGCAGCTCACAGGGGGCTGGGGAGCAGTACTTC. The V and J genes are TRBV7-9 and TRBJ2-7; 9 bases are a match to TRBD1. The CDR3 runs to 13 residues. V shed 4 bases and J 7 bases; nucleotides not matched to a gene: 5. Germline assignment: CDR1 SEHNR and CDR2 FQNEAQ (reference sequence).

This clone was observed once. CDR3 amino acids: CASSPREGYLGGELFF. The CDR3 DNA reads TGTGCCAGCTCACCACGGGAGGGCTACCTCGGCGGGGAGCTGTTTTTT. The chain uses TRBV18 and TRBJ2-2; 7 bases are a match to TRBD2. CDR3 length: 16 amino acids. CDR1 KGHSH and CDR2 LQKENI come from the germline V gene. V gave up 1 base and J gave up 7 bases; unmatched junction bases: 9.

The genes are TRBV29-1 and TRBJ2-3; TRBD2 agrees at 11 bases. The germline V gene encodes CDR1 SQVTM and CDR2 ANQGSEA. The length of the CDR3 is 16 residues. With V trimmed by 0 bases and J by 6 bases, 8 bases remained unmatched. CDR3: CSVEDRTSGGMDTQYF. The CDR3 region has the DNA TGCAGCGTTGAAGATCGTACTAGCGGGGGAATGGATACGCAGTATTTT.

The chain combines TRBV11-3 with TRBJ2-3; TRBD2 is a possible D gene (5 bases). CDR1 and CDR2 from the germline V gene are SGHNT and YENEEA. Between the trimmed V and J ends, which lost 5 bases and 2 bases, there was a span of 8 bases. This CDR3 spans 13 amino acids. The CDR3, as DNA: TGTGCCAGCAGCCGCGGGCCCACAGATACGCAGTATTTT. This gives the protein CASSRGPTDTQYF.

The chain uses TRBV5-1 and TRBJ2-5; 14 bases align to TRBD2. The J call may be faulty, since TRBJ2-7 better matches the DNA end. The CDR3 has 18 amino acids. Germline lookup yields CDR1 SGHRS and CDR2 YFSETQ. The CDR3 loop reads CASSLDGLGGLAGDEQYF. For the CDR3, the DNA is TGCGCCAGCAGCTTGGACGGGTTGGGGGGACTAGCGGGAGACGAGCAGTACTTC.

Only one count was recorded for this clone. This chain uses TRBV5-8 with TRBJ1-5; D gene unclear. V lost 1 base and J lost 4, with 9 bases in between. This CDR3 comprises 14 residues. Germline CDR1 reads SGHTS; CDR2 reads YDEGEE. CDR3 loop: CASSLLGFNQPQHF. In nucleotides, the CDR3 is TGTGCCAGCAGCTTGCTGGGCTTTAATCAGCCCCAGCATTTT.

V is TRBV11-2 and J is TRBJ2-5; a possible D gene is TRBD1 (5 bases). The V gene lost 4 bases and the J gene lost 0 bases, with 9 bases spanning the gap. CDR1 and CDR2 from the germline V gene are SGHAT and FQNNGV. The length of the CDR3 is 14 residues. CDR3 protein: CASSSRVYQETQYF. DNA of the CDR3: TGTGCCAGCAGCTCCAGGGTCTACCAAGAGACCCAGTACTTC.

The chain is built from TRBV7-8 and TRBJ2-3, with 11 nucleotides matching TRBD2. Germline V gene sequence: CDR1 SGHVS, CDR2 FQNEAQ. V trimming: 4 bases; J trimming: 6 bases; junction bases outside the gene matches: 9. This CDR3 spans 16 amino acids. Written as DNA, the CDR3 is TGTGCCAGCAGCTCTTTAGCGGGAGGGCCGCCGGATACGCAGTATTTT. Translated: CASSSLAGGPPDTQYF.

The chain has TRBV7-6 and TRBJ2-2, with D maybe TRBD2 (6 bases). CDR1 SGHVS and CDR2 FNYEAQ come from the germline V gene. This CDR3 has 16 residues. V gave up 1 base and J gave up 2 bases, with 11 bases separating them. CDR3 sequence: CASSLGPGVNTGELFF. Written as DNA, the CDR3 is TGTGCCAGCAGCTTAGGTCCGGGAGTAAACACCGGGGAGCTGTTTTTT.

This clone was counted a few times. The V gene is TRBV6-5, the J gene TRBJ2-1; 9 bases line up with TRBD2. The V and J ends lost 6 bases and 6 bases, in that order; junction bases with no gene match: 6. The germline V gene encodes CDR1 MNHEY and CDR2 SVGAGI. The length of the CDR3 is 14 residues. This CDR3 reads CASRRGGASNEQFF. CDR3 bases: TGTGCCAGCAGACGCGGGGGGGCTAGCAATGAGCAGTTCTTC.

The CDR3 nucleotides are TGCGCCAGCCTTGGCAGGCGCTACGAGCAGTACTTC. Its translation is CASLGRRYEQYF. This chain links TRBV10-1 with TRBJ2-7; D is unclear. The CDR3 has 12 amino acids. V gave up 8 bases and J gave up 3 bases, with 11 bases separating them. Germline CDR1 and CDR2: WNHNN and SYGVQD (reference sequence).

This clone was seen just once. The chain has TRBV5-1 and TRBJ2-7, with 7 bases lining up with TRBD1. The ends lost 2 bases at V and 5 bases at J; junction bases unmatched: 7. CDR1 is SGHRS and CDR2 is YFSETQ in the germline V gene. CDR3 size: 14 residues. CDR3 residues: CASSLQGSVNEQYF. The CDR3 bases are TGCGCCAGCAGCTTACAGGGGAGTGTCAACGAGCAGTACTTC.

The chain uses TRBV11-3 and TRBJ2-5, with TRBD1 matching 7 bases. This CDR3 comprises 14 residues. V lost 5 bases to trimming and J lost 0 bases; unmatched junction nucleotides: 3. CDR1 is SGHNT, CDR2 YENEEA, per germline. The CDR3 region is CASSPGTDQETQYF. CDR3 nucleotide sequence: TGTGCCAGCAGCCCCGGGACAGACCAAGAGACCCAGTACTTC.

The gene calls are TRBV6-6 and TRBJ1-2; the match to TRBD1 covers 7 bases. This CDR3 is 15 amino acids long. The germline V gene has CDR1 MNHNY and CDR2 SVGAGI (reference sequence). V shed 2 bases, J shed 3 bases, and the junction held 6 bases outside the gene matches. This chain's CDR3 is CASSYLIGGDYGYTF. Here the CDR3 DNA reads TGTGCCAGCAGTTACCTAATAGGGGGCGACTATGGCTACACCTTC.

The rearrangement uses TRBV28 and TRBJ2-1, with TRBD2 identical over 7 bases. CDR1 MDHEN and CDR2 SYDVKM come from the germline V gene. The CDR3 contains 14 residues. The trim removed 3 bases at V and 5 bases at J, leaving 4 bases unmatched. As DNA, the CDR3 is TGTGCCAGCAGTTTGAGAGGGAGGGACAATGAGCAGTTCTTC. Its translation: CASSLRGRDNEQFF.

In its sample, this clone was seen a few times. V is TRBV6-6 and J is TRBJ1-5, with 7 bases matching TRBD1. V dropped 5 bases and J dropped 5; count of bases not matched to a gene: 12. The germline V gene encodes CDR1 MNHNY and CDR2 SVGAGI (reference sequence). The CDR3 is made up of 16 amino acids. This chain's CDR3 is CASSLIQGTGHQPQHF. In DNA form, the CDR3 reads TGTGCCAGCAGTCTAATACAGGGGACGGGCCATCAGCCCCAGCATTTT.